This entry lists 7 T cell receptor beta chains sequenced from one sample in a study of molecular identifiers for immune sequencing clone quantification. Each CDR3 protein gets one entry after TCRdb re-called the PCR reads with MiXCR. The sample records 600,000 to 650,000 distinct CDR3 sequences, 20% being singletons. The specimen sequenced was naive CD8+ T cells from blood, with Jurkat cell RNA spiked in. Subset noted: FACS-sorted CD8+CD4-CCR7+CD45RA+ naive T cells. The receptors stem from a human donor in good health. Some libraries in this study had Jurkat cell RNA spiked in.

DNA of the CDR3: TGTGCCAGCAGTGCTGAAGGGACAGGGGAGCTTTATTCACCCCTCCACTTT. It specifies CASSAEGTGELYSPLHF. The chain recombines TRBV2 with TRBJ1-6; TRBD1 aligns across 10 bases. V was clipped by 4 bases and J by 8 bases; unmatched bases: 11. Germline V gives CDR1 SNHLY, CDR2 FYNNEI. The CDR3 has 17 residues.

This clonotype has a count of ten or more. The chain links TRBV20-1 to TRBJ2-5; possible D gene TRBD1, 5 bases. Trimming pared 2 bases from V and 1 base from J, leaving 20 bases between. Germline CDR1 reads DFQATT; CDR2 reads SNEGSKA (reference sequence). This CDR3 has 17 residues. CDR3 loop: CSARHGNGHRPQETQYF. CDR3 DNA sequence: TGCAGTGCTAGACATGGGAACGGACATCGTCCCCAAGAGACCCAGTACTTC.

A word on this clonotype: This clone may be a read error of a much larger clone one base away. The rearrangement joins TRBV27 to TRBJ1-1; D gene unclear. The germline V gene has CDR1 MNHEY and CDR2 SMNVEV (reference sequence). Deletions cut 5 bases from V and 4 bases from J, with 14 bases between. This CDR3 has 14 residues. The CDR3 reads CASSTRTLSTEAFF. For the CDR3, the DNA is TGTGCCAGCAGTACACGGACCCTGAGCACTGAAGCTTTCTTT.

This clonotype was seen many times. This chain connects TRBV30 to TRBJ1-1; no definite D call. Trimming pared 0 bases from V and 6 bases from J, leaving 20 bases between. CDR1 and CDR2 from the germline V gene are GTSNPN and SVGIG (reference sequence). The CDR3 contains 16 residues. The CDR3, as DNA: TGTGCCTGGAGTGTACCGTATACCCCACCGGGCCCTGAAGCTTTCTTT. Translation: CAWSVPYTPPGPEAFF.

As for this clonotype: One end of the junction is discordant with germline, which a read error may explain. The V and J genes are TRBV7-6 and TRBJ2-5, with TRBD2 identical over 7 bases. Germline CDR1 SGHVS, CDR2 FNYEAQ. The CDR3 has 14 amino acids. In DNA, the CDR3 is TGTGCCAACAGCTTAGCGGGCAGTGAAGAGACCCAGTACTTC. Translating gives CANSLAGSEETQYF.

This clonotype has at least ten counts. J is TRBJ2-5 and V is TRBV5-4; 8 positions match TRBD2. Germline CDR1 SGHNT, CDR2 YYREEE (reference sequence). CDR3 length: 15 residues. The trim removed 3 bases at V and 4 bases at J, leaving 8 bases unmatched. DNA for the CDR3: TGTGCCAGCAGCTGGGGCGGGCGGGAGGTAGAGACCCAGTACTTC. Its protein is CASSWGGREVETQYF.

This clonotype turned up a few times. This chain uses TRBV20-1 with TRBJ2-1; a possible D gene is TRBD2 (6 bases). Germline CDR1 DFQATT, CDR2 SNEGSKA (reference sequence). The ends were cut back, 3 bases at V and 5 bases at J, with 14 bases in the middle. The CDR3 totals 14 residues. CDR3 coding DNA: TGCAGTGCTAGGGGACTGGAGCATCACAATGAGCAGTTCTTC. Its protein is CSARGLEHHNEQFF.